These T cell receptor beta chains were read from a single sample in a study of T cell repertoires in cytomegalovirus infection. In TCRdb, the reads were re-called with MiXCR into one record per CDR3 protein. Of 250,000 to 300,000 distinct CDR3 sequences listed, about 26% are singletons. Sequencing input: PBMCs. The receptors stem from a human donor in good health (CMV status not recorded). Some clones in this sample may be carry-over from other donors' samples. CDR3s leave out the opening cysteine and the closing phenylalanine or tryptophan.

TRBJ1-1 TRBV7-2 ASSPQTGLGTEAF
TRBJ2-1 TRBV11-3 ASSLDEASYNEQF
TRBJ2-7 TRBV6-1 ASAHYEQY
TRBJ2-1 TRBV12-5 ASGSEATRQF
TRBJ2-7 TRBV6-6 ASSYATFRYEQY
TRBJ1-5 TRBV7-2 ASSLVSGTNQPQH
TRBJ2-7 TRBV2 ASSVSEYEQY
TRBJ1-5 TRBV6-2/TRBV6-3 ASSKTGGNQPQH
TRBJ2-2 TRBV5-4 ASSPGQGADGELF
TRBJ2-7 TRBV28 ASSFVGSSYEQY
TRBJ1-2 TRBV24-1 ATSDPAKGYT
TRBJ2-7 TRBV5-1 ASSPLPFVGSEQY
TRBJ2-1 TRBV12-3/TRBV12-4 ASSLWGLAGVLNEQF
TRBJ2-5 TRBV11-1 ASSARDRRETQY
TRBJ2-4 TRBV11-2 ASRPILGGNIQY
TRBJ2-5 TRBV7-6 ASSLDQGPETQY
TRBJ2-1 TRBV5-1 ASSPRDRGKIRDEQF
TRBJ1-1 TRBV11-3 ASSLGSTGGLSEAF
TRBJ1-5 TRBV7-9 ASSLDGGAGQPQH
TRBJ2-3 TRBV27 ASSTPQGPSDTQY
TRBJ1-5 TRBV20-1 SARDKSRVSNQPQH
TRBJ1-4 TRBV18 ASSPRTDRDEKLF
TRBJ1-4 TRBV29-1 SVKYVGSTNEKLF
TRBJ1-2 TRBV28 ASSRGQGRRHGYT